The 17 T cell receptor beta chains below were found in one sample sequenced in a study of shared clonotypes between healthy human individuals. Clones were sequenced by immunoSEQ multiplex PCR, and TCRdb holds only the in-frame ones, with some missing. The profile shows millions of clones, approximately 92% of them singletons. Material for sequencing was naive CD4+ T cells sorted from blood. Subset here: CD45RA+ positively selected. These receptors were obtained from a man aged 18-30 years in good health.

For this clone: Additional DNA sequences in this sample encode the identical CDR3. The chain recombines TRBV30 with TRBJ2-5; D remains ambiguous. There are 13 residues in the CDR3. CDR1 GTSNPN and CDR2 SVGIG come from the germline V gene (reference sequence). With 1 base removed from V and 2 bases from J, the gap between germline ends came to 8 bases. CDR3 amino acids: CAWSGGTQETQYF. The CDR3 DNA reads TGTGCCTGGAGTGGAGGTACTCAAGAGACCCAGTACTTC.

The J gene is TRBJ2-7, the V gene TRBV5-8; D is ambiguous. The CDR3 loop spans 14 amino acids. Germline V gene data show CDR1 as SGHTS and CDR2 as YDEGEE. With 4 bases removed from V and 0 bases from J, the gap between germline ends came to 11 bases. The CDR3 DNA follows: TGTGCCAGCAGCGGGCGCCCCCCCTCCTACGAGCAGTACTTC. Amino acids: CASSGRPPSYEQYF.

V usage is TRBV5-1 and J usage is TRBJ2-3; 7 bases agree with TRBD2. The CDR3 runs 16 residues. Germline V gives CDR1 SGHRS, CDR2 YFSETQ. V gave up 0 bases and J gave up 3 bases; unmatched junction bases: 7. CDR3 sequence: CASSLVTSVVTDTQYF. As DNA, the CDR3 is TGCGCCAGCAGCTTGGTTACTAGCGTGGTAACAGATACGCAGTATTTT.

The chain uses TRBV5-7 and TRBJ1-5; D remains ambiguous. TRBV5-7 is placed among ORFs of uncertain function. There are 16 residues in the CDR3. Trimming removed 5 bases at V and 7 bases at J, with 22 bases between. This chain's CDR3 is CASRAGGRHARQPQHF. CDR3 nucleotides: TGTGCCAGCAGGGCCGGTGGGCGACACGCTAGACAGCCCCAGCATTTT.

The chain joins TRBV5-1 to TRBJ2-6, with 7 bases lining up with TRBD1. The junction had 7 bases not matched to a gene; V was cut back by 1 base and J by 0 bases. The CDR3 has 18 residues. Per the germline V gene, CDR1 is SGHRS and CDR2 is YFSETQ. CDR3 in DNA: TGCGCCAGCAGCTTGTATACAGGGGTTATCTCTGGGGCCAACGTCCTGACTTTC. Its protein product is CASSLYTGVISGANVLTF.

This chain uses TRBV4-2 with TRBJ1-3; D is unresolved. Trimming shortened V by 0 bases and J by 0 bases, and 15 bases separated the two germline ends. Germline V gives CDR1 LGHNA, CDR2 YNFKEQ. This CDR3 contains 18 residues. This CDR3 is CASSQDPAGTLSGNTIYF. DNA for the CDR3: TGTGCCAGCAGCCAAGATCCGGCAGGCACCCTCTCTGGAAACACCATATATTTT.

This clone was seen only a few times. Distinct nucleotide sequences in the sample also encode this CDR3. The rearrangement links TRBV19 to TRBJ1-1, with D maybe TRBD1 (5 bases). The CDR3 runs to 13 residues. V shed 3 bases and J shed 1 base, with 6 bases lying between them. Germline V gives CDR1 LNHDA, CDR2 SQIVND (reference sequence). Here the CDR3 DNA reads TGTGCCAGTAGTATCAGGGAGAACACTGAAGCTTTCTTT. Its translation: CASSIRENTEAFF.

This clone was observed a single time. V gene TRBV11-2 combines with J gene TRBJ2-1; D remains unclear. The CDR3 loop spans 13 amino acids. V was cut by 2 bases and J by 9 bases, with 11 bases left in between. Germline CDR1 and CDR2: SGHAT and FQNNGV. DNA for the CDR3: TGTGCCAGCAGCTTATCCCTCCCTGGTGAGCAGTTCTTC. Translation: CASSLSLPGEQFF. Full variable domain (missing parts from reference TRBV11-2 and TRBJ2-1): EAGVAQSPRYKIIEKRQSVAFWCNPISGHATLYWYQQILGQGPKLLIQFQNNGVVDDSQLPKDRFSAERLKGVDSTLKIQPAKLEDSAVYLCASSLSLPGEQFFGPGTRLTVL.

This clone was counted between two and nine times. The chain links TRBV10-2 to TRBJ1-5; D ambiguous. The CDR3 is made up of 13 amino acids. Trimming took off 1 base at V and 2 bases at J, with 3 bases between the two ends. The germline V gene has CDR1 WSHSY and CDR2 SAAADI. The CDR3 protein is CASSELGNQPQHF. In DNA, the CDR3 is TGCGCCAGCAGTGAGTTGGGCAATCAGCCCCAGCATTTT.

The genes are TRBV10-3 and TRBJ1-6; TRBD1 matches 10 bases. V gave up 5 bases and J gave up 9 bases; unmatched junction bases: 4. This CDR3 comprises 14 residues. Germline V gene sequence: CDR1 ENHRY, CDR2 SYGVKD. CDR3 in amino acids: CAISPGQGISPLHF. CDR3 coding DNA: TGTGCCATCAGTCCGGGACAGGGGATTTCACCCCTCCACTTT.

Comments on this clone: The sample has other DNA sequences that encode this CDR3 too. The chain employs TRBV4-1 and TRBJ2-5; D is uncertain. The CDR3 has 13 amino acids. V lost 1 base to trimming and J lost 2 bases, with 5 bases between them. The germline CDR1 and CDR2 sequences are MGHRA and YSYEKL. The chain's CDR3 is CASSQGVQETQYF. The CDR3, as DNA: TGCGCCAGCAGCCAAGGGGTTCAAGAGACCCAGTACTTC.

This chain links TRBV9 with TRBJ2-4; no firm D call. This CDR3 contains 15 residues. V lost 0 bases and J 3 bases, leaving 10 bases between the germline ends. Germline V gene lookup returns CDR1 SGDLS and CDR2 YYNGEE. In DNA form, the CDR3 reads TGTGCCAGCAGCGTAGATTCCATGGGCAAAAACATTCAGTACTTC. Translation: CASSVDSMGKNIQYF.

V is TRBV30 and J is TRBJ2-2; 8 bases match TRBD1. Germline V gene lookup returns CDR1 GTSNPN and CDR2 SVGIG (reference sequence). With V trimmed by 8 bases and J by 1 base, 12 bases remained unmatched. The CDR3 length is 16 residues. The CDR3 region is CAGFSPGTGNTGELFF. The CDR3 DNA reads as TGTGCCGGATTCTCTCCCGGGACAGGGAACACCGGGGAGCTGTTTTTT. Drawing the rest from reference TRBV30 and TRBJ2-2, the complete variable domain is SQTIHQWPATLVQPVGSPLSLECTVEGTSNPNLYWYRQAAGRGLQLLFYSVGIGQISSEVPQNLSASRPQDRQFILSSKKLLLSDSGFYLCAGFSPGTGNTGELFFGEGSRLTVL.

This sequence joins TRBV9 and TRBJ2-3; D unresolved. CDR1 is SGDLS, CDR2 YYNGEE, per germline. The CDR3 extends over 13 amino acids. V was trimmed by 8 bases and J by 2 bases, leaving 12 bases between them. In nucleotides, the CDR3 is TGTGCCAGTTCTACCTCCTTCACAGATACGCAGTATTTT. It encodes CASSTSFTDTQYF.

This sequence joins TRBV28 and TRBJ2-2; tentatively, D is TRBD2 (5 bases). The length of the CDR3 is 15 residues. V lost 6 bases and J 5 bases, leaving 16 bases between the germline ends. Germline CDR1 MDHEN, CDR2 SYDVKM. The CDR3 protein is CASSLEARRTGELFF. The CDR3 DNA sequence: TGTGCCAGCAGCCTAGAGGCACGGAGGACCGGGGAGCTGTTTTTT.

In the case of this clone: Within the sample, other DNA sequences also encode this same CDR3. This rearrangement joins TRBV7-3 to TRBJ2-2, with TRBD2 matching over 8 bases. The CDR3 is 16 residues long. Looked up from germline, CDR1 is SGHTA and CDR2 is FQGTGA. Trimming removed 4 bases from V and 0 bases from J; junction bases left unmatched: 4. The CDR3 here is CASSSYSGANTGELFF. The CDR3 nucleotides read TGTGCCAGCAGCTCCTATAGCGGGGCGAACACCGGGGAGCTGTTTTTT.

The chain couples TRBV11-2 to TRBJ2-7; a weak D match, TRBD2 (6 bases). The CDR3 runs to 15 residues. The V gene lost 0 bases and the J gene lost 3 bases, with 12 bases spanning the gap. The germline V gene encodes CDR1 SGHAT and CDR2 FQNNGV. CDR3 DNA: TGTGCCAGCAGCTTAGATGGGGGGTCGGGCTACGAGCAGTACTTC. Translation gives CASSLDGGSGYEQYF.